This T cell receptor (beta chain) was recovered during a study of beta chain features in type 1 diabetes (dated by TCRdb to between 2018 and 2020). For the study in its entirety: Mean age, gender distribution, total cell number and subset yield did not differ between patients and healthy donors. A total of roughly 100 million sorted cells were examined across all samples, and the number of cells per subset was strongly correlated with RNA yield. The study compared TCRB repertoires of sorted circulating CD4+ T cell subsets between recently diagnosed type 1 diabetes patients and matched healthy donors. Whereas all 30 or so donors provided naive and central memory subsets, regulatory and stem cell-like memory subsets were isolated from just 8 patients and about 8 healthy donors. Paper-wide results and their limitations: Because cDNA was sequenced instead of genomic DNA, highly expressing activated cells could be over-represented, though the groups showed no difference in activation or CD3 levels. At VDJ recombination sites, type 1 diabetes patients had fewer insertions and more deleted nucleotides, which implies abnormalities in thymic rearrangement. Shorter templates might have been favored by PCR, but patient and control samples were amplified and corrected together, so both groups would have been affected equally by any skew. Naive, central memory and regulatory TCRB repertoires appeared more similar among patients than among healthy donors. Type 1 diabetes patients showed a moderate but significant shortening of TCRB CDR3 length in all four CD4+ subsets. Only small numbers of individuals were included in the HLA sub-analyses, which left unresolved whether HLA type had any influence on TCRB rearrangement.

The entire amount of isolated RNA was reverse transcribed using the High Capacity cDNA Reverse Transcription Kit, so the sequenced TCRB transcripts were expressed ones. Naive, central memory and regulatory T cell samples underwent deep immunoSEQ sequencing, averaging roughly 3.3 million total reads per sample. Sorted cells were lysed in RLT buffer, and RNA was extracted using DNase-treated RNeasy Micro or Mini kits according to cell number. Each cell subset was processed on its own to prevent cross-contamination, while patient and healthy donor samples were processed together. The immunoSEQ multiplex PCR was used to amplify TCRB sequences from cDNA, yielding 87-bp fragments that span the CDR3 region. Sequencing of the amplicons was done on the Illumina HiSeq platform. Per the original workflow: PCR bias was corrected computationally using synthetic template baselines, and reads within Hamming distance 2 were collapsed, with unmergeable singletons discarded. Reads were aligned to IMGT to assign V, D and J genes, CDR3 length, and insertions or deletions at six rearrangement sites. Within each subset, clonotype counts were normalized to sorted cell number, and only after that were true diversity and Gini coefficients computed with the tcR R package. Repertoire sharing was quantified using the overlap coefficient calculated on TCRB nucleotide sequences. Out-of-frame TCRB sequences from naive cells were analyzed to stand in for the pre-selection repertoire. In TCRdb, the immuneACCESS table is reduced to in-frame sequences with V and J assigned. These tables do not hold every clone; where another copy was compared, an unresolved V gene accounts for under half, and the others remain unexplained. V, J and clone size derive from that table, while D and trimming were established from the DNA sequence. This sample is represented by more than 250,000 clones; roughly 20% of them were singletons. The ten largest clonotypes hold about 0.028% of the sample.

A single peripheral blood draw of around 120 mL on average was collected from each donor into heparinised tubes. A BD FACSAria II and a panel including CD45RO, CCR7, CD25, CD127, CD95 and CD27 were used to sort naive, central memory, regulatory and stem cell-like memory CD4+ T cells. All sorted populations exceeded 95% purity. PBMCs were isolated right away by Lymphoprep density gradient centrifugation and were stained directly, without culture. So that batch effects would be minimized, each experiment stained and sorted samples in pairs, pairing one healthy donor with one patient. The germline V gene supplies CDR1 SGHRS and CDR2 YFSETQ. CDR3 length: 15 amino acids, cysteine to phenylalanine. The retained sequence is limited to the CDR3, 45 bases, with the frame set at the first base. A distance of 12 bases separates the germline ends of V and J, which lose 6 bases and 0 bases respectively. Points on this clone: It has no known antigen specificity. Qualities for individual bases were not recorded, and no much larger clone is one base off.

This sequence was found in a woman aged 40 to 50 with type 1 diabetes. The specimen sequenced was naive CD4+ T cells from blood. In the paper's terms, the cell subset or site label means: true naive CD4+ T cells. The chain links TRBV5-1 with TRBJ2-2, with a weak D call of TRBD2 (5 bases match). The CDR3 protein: CASNPGYPNTGELFF. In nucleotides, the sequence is TGCGCCAGCAATCCGGGGTATCCGAACACCGGGGAGCTGTTTTTT.